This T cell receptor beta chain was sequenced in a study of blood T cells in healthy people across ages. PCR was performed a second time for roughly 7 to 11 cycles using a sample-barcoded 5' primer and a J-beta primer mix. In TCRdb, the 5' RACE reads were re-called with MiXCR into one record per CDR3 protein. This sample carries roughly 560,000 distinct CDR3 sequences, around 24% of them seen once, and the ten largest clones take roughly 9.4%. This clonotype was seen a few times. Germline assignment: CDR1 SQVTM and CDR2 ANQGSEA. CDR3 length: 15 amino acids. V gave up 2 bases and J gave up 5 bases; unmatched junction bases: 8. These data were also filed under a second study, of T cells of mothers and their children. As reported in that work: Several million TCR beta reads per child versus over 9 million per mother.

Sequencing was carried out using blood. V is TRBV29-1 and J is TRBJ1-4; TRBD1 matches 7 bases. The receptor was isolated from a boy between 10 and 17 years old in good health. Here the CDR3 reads CSVERQGRNNEKLFF. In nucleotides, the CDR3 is TGCAGCGTTGAACGACAGGGAAGGAACAATGAAAAACTGTTTTTT. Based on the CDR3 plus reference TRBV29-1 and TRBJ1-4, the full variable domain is SAVISQKPSRDICQRGTSLTIQCQVDSQVTMMFWYRQQPGQSLTLIATANQGSEATYESGFVIDKFPISRPNLTFSTLTVSNMSPEDSSIYLCSVERQGRNNEKLFFGSGTQLSVL.